These 8 T cell receptor beta chains came from one sample sequenced in a study of CD8 T cells in ankylosing spondylitis. TCRdb ran MiXCR on the 5' RACE reads and lists one entry per CDR3 protein. The sample shows 250,000 to 300,000 distinct CDR3 sequences, 20% of them seen only once. Sequencing used blood, either unsorted or a sorted T cell fraction (not recorded which). The receptors shown here come from a male donor with ankylosing spondylitis or in good health (not recorded which).

J is TRBJ1-4 and V is TRBV10-3; 7 bases are shared with TRBD1. Trimming removed 6 bases from V and 3 bases from J; junction bases left unmatched: 10. Germline-derived CDR1 and CDR2 are ENHRY and SYGVKD. The CDR3 is made up of 16 amino acids. CDR3 sequence reads: CAIRPGTGVANEKLFF. CDR3 nucleotides: TGTGCCATCAGACCCGGCACAGGGGTTGCTAATGAAAAACTGTTTTTT.

This clonotype has only a few counts. This chain links TRBV5-1 with TRBJ2-1, with TRBD2 identical over 11 bases. The junction had 6 bases not matched to a gene; V was cut back by 1 base and J by 3 bases. This CDR3 region has 17 residues. Germline CDR1 and CDR2: SGHRS and YFSETQ. Here the CDR3 DNA reads TGCGCCAGCAGCTTGAGGGGGACTAGCGGCCTCTACAATGAGCAGTTCTTC. Its translation: CASSLRGTSGLYNEQFF. The full variable domain, rest sourced from reference TRBV5-1 and TRBJ2-1, is KAGVTQTPRYLIKTRGQQVTLSCSPISGHRSVSWYQQTPGQGLQFLFEYFSETQRNKGNFPGRFSGRQFSNSRSEMNVSTLELGDSALYLCASSLRGTSGLYNEQFFGPGTRLTVL.

This sequence joins TRBV4-2 and TRBJ2-1; no firm D call. The CDR3 spans 16 residues. Between the trimmed V and J ends, which lost 3 bases and 0 bases, there was a span of 12 bases. CDR1 and CDR2 (germline): LGHNA, YNFKEQ. CDR3 bases: TGTGCCAGCAGCCATAAAGGCCCATTCTCCTACAATGAGCAGTTCTTC. Residues: CASSHKGPFSYNEQFF.

The rearrangement links TRBV6-4 to TRBJ2-4, with a possible D match to TRBD1 (5 bases). The V end lost 6 bases, the J end lost 0 bases, and 12 bases lay between the germline ends. This CDR3 comprises 15 residues. CDR1 and CDR2 (germline): MRHNA, SNTAGT. DNA of the CDR3: TGTGCCAGCAGGCATGGGGCTCTAGCCAAAAACATTCAGTACTTC. Its translation: CASRHGALAKNIQYF.

The chain employs TRBV12-3 or TRBV12-4 and TRBJ2-5, with 8 bases aligning to TRBD2. The length of the CDR3 is 15 residues. J was trimmed by 5 bases and V by 1 base; bases with no gene match: 6. In DNA form, the CDR3 reads TGTGCCAGCAGTTTAGTCGGCGGGGGGAGGGAGACCCAGTACTTC. Translation: CASSLVGGGRETQYF.

This clonotype came up many times. V and J are TRBV29-1 and TRBJ2-1; 11 nucleotides align to TRBD1. This CDR3 has 13 residues. Germline V gene lookup returns CDR1 SQVTM and CDR2 ANQGSEA. The J segment lost 6 bases and the V segment lost 6 bases, leaving 4 bases of the junction unmatched. The CDR3 sequence: CSVPGTGGNEQFF. The CDR3 DNA is TGCAGCGTGCCCGGGACAGGGGGCAATGAGCAGTTCTTC.

This clonotype was observed many times. The chain uses TRBV5-1 and TRBJ2-3; D gene uncertain. Trimming took 1 base from V and 3 from J, leaving 6 bases between them. This CDR3 has 13 residues. Germline CDR1 is SGHRS and CDR2 is YFSETQ. In DNA, the CDR3 is TGCGCCAGCAGCTTGCGGACGACAGATACGCAGTATTTT. Translating gives CASSLRTTDTQYF.

The chain has TRBV4-1 and TRBJ2-5; 7 bases agree with TRBD1. The CDR3 spans 14 residues. The germline CDR1 and CDR2 sequences are MGHRA and YSYEKL. Trimming took 1 base from V and 7 from J; bases not matched to a gene: 6. CDR3 bases: TGCGCCAGCAGCCAAGCGACAGGGCTGGGGACCCAGTACTTC. Residues: CASSQATGLGTQYF.